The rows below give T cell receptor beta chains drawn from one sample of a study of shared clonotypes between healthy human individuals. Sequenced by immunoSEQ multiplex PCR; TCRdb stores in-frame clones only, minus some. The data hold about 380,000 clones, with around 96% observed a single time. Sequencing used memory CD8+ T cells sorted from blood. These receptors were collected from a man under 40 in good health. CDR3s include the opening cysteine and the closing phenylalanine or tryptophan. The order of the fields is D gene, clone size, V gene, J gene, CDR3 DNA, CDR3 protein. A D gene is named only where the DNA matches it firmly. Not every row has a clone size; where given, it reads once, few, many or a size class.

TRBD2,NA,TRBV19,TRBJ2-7,TGTGCCAGTAGTATCCGCCCGGGAGGAGCCTACGAGCAGTACTTC,CASSIRPGGAYEQYF
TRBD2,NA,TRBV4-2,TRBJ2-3,TGTGCCAGCAGCCACCTTAGCGGGAGTAGCACAGATACGCAGTATTTT,CASSHLSGSSTDTQYF
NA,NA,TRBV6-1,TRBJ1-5,TGTGCCAGCAGTGTATCCAGGGTCTTGGATTATAGCAATCAGCCCCAGCATTTT,CASSVSRVLDYSNQPQHF
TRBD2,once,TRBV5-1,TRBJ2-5,TGCGCCAGCAGCTTACTAGCGGGAATAAGGGAGACCCAGTACTTC,CASSLLAGIRETQYF
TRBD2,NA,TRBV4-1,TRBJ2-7,TGCGCCAGCAGCCAAGGCCCGACTAGCGGGAGGGTCGAGCAGTACTTC,CASSQGPTSGRVEQYF
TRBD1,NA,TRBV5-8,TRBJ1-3,TGTGCCAGCAGCCCAGGGGGTAGCTCTGGAAACACCATATATTTT,CASSPGGSSGNTIYF
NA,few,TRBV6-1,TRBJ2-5,TGTGCCACCCAGGGGGGCGGGGAGACCCAGTACTTC,CATQGGGETQYF
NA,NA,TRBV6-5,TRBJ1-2,TGTGCCAGCAGTTACTCGAGTAGGGGGACCTATGGCTACACCTTC,CASSYSSRGTYGYTF
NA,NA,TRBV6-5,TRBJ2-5,TGTGCCAGCAGTTGGGACATTGAAGAGACCCAGTACTTC,CASSWDIEETQYF
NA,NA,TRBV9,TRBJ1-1,TGTGCCAGCAGCGTGTCGGGCTCTGAAGCTTTCTTT,CASSVSGSEAFF
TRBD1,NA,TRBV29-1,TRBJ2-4,TGCAGCGTGACCGGGACAGGTAATAGAAACATTCAGTACTTC,CSVTGTGNRNIQYF
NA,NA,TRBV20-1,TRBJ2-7,TGCAGTGCTAGAAAAACGGACGAGCAGTACTTC,CSARKTDEQYF
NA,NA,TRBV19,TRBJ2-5,TGTGCCAGTAGTACTGGTGGAGAGACCCAGTACTTC,CASSTGGETQYF
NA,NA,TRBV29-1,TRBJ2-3,TGCAGCGTTGGCGTAACAGGGCTCACAGATACGCAGTATTTT,CSVGVTGLTDTQYF
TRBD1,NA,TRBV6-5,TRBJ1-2,TGTGCCAGCAGTTACTCCCCCCGCCGGGACAGCTATGGCTACACCTTC,CASSYSPRRDSYGYTF
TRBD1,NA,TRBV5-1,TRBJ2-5,TGCGCCAGCAGCTTGGACAGGGGGCCAGAGACCCAGTACTTC,CASSLDRGPETQYF
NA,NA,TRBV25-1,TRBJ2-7,TGTGCCAGCAGTGCTCAAGGGGCTAGCGCTTACGAGCAGTACTTC,CASSAQGASAYEQYF
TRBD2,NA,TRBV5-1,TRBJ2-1,TGCGCCAGCAGCGCGGGACTAGCGGACAATGAGCAGTTCTTC,CASSAGLADNEQFF
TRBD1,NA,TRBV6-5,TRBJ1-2,TGTGCCAGCAGTTACTCAGGGGGCGATGGCTACACCTTC,CASSYSGGDGYTF
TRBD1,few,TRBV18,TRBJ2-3,TGTGCCAGCTCACCGACAGGGGGGCCCACAGATACGCAGTATTTT,CASSPTGGPTDTQYF
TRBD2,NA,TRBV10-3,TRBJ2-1,TGTGCCATCAGTGGACTAGCGGGAGGTGAGCAGTTCTTC,CAISGLAGGEQFF
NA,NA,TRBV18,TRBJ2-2,TGTGCCAGCTCACCACCGAGACTTAACACCGGGGAGCTGTTTTTT,CASSPPRLNTGELFF
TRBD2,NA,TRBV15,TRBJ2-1,TGTGCCACCAGCAGGGTGACTAGCGGGTTAGTAAATGAGCAGTTCTTC,CATSRVTSGLVNEQFF
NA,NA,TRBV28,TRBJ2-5,TGTGCCAGCAGACTCCCGAAGGGCCTCCAAGAGACCCAGTACTTC,CASRLPKGLQETQYF
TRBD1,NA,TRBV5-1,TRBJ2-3,TGCGCCAGCAGCTCGACACACAGGGGACGCACAGATACGCAGTATTTT,CASSSTHRGRTDTQYF
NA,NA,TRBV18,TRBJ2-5,TGTGCCAGCTCACAGACTCTTGGGCGGCTCCAAGAGACCCAGTACTTC,CASSQTLGRLQETQYF
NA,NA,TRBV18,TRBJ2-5,TGTGCCAGCTCACCAATGGTGGGAGGGACCCAGTACTTC,CASSPMVGGTQYF
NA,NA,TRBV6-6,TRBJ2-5,TGTGCCAGCAGTTACTCGAAGGCAGGGATGCAGACCCAGTACTTC,CASSYSKAGMQTQYF
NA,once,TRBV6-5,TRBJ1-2,TGTGCCAGCAGTCCCCGTGCGGGGGGAGGTTATGGCTACACCTTC,CASSPRAGGGYGYTF
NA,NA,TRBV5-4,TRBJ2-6,TGTGCCAGCAGCTTGGTTGGAGGGGGAGGCTCTGGGGCCAACGTCCTGACTTTC,CASSLVGGGGSGANVLTF
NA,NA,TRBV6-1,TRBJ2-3,TGTGCCAGCAGTGGAGGACCAACCACAGATACGCAGTATTTT,CASSGGPTTDTQYF